This T cell receptor (beta chain) was captured in a study of T cell responses to AZD1222 COVID-19 vaccine. The method was immunoSEQ multiplex PCR; TCRdb's version includes in-frame clones alone and lacks a portion of them. In the table there are some 120,000 clones, 89% of which are singletons. V shed 3 bases and J 7 bases; nucleotides not matched to a gene: 3. Germline CDR1 reads PRHDT; CDR2 reads FYEKMQ (reference sequence). This CDR3 spans 13 amino acids. This clonotype was obtained from an adult who received the AZD1222 COVID-19 vaccine. Here the sequenced sample was peripheral blood, taken 28 days after the second AZD1222 dose. This chain connects TRBV13 to TRBJ2-1; 7 bases map to TRBD1. CDR3 coding DNA: TGTGCCAGCAGCTTTACGACAGGGAATGAGCAGTTCTTC. Translation: CASSFTTGNEQFF.